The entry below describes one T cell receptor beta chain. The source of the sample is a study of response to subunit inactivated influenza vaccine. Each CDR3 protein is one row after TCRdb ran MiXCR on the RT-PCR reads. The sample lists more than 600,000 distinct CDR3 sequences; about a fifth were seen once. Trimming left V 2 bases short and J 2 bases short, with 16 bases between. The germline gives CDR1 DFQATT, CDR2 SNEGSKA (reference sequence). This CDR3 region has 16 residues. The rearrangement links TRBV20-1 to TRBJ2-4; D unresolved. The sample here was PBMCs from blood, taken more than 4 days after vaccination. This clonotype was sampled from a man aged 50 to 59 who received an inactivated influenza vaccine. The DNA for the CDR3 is TGCAGTGCTAGACCTCAGGAGCCCACAACCAAAAACATTCAGTACTTC. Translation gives CSARPQEPTTKNIQYF.